This T cell receptor beta chain originates from a study of cytomegalovirus exposure and HLA in healthy donors. The primer mix had 60 Vbeta and 13 Jbeta primers. The assay was immunoSEQ multiplex PCR, and TCRdb's table has in-frame clones only and misses some. The table lists about 200,000 clones, 70% to 90% of them singletons. Trimming cost V 5 bases and J 3 bases; bases outside gene matches: 12. The CDR3 loop spans 15 amino acids. Germline V gene sequence: CDR1 GTSNPN, CDR2 SVGIG (reference sequence). Sequencing was carried out using PBMCs. The sequence was obtained from a man between 25 and 39 years old in good health and CMV-seronegative. This sequence joins TRBV30 and TRBJ1-1; 7 bases map to TRBD1. For the CDR3, the DNA is TGTGCCTGGCTAACAGGGGCCCCGGGGGACACTGAAGCTTTCTTT. Protein: CAWLTGAPGDTEAFF.